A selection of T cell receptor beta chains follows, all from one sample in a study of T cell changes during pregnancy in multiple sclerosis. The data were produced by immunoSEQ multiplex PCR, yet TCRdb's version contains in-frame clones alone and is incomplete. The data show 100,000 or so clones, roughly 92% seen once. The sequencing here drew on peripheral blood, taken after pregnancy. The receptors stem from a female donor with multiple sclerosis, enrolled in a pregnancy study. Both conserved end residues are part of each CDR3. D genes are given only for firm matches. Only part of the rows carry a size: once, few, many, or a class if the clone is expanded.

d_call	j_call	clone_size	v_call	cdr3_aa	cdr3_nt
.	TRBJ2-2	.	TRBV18	CASSPSELNTGELFF	TGTGCCAGCTCCCCCTCTGAGCTGAACACCGGGGAGCTGTTTTTT
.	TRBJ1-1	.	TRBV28	CASSPTGWNTEAFF	TGTGCCAGCAGTCCCACAGGGTGGAACACTGAAGCTTTCTTT
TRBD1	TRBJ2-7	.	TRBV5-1	CASSGLDGTGGYEQYF	TGCGCCAGCAGTGGGCTAGATGGTACAGGGGGCTACGAGCAGTACTTC
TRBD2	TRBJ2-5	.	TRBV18	CASSSGLEFETQYF	TGTGCCAGCTCATCAGGACTAGAATTTGAGACCCAGTACTTC
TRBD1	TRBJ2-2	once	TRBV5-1	CASSLRDRVSHTGELFF	TGCGCCAGCAGCTTGAGGGACAGGGTTTCTCACACCGGGGAGCTGTTTTTT
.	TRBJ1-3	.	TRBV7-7	CASSKVRGNTIYF	TGTGCCAGCAGTAAAGTTCGGGGAAACACCATATATTTT
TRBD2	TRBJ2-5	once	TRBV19	CASRSGRGRETQYF	TGTGCCAGTCGAAGCGGGAGAGGGCGGGAGACCCAGTACTTC
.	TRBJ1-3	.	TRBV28	CASRTDRSGNTIYF	TGTGCCAGCAGGACAGATCGCTCTGGAAACACCATATATTTT
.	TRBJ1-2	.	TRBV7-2	CASSLTEHYGYTF	TGTGCCAGCAGCTTGACAGAACACTATGGCTACACCTTC
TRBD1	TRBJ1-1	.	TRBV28	CASSWGQGGDTEAFF	TGTGCCAGCAGTTGGGGACAGGGAGGTGACACTGAAGCTTTCTTT
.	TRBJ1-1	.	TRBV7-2	CASSLKGMGTEAFF	TGTGCCAGCAGCTTAAAGGGGATGGGCACTGAAGCTTTCTTT
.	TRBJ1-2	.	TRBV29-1	CSVGAGGRDGYTF	TGCAGCGTGGGGGCGGGGGGTAGGGATGGCTACACCTTC
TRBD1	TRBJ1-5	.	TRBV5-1	CASSLDQFKRTGGMAQPQHF	TGCGCCAGCAGCTTGGATCAATTCAAGAGGACAGGGGGAATGGCTCAGCCCCAGCATTTT
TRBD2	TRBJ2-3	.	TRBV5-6	CASSRKPGLNTDTQYF	TGTGCCAGCAGCCGCAAACCGGGACTAAACACAGATACGCAGTATTTT
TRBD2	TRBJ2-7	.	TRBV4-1	CASSQGAGGYEQYF	TGCGCCAGCAGCCAGGGAGCGGGAGGATACGAGCAGTACTTC
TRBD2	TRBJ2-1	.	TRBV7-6	CASSPQTAGSYNEQFF	TGTGCCAGCAGCCCCCAAACAGCGGGATCCTACAATGAGCAGTTCTTC
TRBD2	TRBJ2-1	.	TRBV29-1	CSVEGLAGGGYNEQFF	TGCAGCGTCGAGGGACTAGCGGGAGGTGGTTACAATGAGCAGTTCTTC
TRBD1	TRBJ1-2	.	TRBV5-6	CASSRRGQISMGYTF	TGTGCCAGCAGCCGTAGGGGACAGATATCTATGGGCTACACCTTC
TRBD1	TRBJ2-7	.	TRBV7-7	CASSSDRGNEQYF	TGTGCCAGCAGCTCGGACAGGGGGAACGAGCAGTACTTC
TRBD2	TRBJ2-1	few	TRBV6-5	CASSMASGSYNEQFF	TGTGCCAGCAGTATGGCTAGCGGTTCGTACAATGAGCAGTTCTTC
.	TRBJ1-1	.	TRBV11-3	CASSLRRSTEAFF	TGTGCCAGCAGCTTACGGAGGAGCACTGAAGCTTTCTTT
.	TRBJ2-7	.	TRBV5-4	CASSFSRGPYEQYF	TGTGCCAGCAGCTTTTCCAGGGGCCCCTACGAGCAGTACTTC
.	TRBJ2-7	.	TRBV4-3	CASSPWGSVREQYF	TGCGCCAGCAGCCCCTGGGGTAGCGTCCGCGAGCAGTACTTC
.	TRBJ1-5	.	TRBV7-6	CASSPSGGTQADQPQHF	TGTGCCAGCAGCCCATCTGGGGGCACACAGGCGGATCAGCCCCAGCATTTT
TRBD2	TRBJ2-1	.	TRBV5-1	CASSLGTSGSYNEQFF	TGCGCCAGCAGCTTGGGGACTAGCGGGAGCTACAATGAGCAGTTCTTC
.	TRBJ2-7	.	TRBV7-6	CASTIPRVSSYEQYF	TGTGCCAGCACAATACCGCGGGTAAGCTCCTACGAGCAGTACTTC
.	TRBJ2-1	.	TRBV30	CAWSEVRIPGGEQFF	TGTGCCTGGAGTGAGGTCAGGATACCCGGTGGAGAGCAGTTCTTC
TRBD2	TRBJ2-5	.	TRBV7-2	CASSWTLRTSGKETQYF	TGTGCCAGCAGCTGGACCCTCAGGACTAGCGGGAAGGAGACCCAGTACTTC
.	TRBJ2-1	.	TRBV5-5	CASSFRDSSYNEQFF	TGTGCCAGCAGCTTCAGGGACTCCTCTTACAATGAGCAGTTCTTC
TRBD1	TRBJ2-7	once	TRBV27	CASSGDRGYEQYF	TGTGCCAGCAGTGGGGACAGGGGCTACGAGCAGTACTTC
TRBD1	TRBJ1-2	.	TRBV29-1	CSSRRGKDGYTF	TGCAGCTCTCGCAGGGGGAAGGATGGCTACACCTTC
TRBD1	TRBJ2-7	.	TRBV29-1	CSVEVPDRGTYEQYF	TGCAGCGTTGAAGTTCCGGACAGGGGCACCTACGAGCAGTACTTC
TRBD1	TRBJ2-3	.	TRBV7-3	CASSYRTGTGGSDTQYF	TGTGCCAGCAGCTACCGTACAGGGACAGGGGGTTCAGATACGCAGTATTTT
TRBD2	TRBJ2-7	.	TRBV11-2	CASSLLRREGIEQYF	TGTGCCAGCAGCTTGTTGCGGCGGGAGGGTATCGAGCAGTACTTC
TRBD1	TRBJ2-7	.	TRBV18	CASSPGQGASYEQYF	TGTGCCAGCTCACCGGGACAGGGGGCCTCCTACGAGCAGTACTTC
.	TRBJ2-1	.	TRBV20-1	CSDYSYNEQFF	TGCAGTGATTACTCCTACAATGAGCAGTTCTTC
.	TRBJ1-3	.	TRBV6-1	CASSEVFGQPGNTIYF	TGTGCCAGCAGTGAAGTCTTTGGACAGCCCGGAAACACCATATATTTT
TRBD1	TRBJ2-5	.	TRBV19	CASSTLTGEKTQYF	TGTGCCAGTAGTACGTTGACAGGGGAGAAGACCCAGTACTTC
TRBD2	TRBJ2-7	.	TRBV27	CASSLTSASYEQYF	TGTGCCAGCAGTCTCACTAGCGCTTCCTACGAGCAGTACTTC
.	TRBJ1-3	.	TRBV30	CAWASSGNTIYF	TGTGCCTGGGCCAGCTCTGGAAACACCATATATTTT